Listed below are T cell receptor beta chains from one sample, sequenced in a study of cytomegalovirus exposure and HLA in healthy donors. The repertoire was sequenced with immunoSEQ multiplex PCR; TCRdb's copy has only in-frame clones and lacks some. The sample includes approximately 150,000 clones, 75% to 85% of them seen just once. The sample consisted of PBMCs. Source of these receptors: a man between 50 and 59 years old in good health and CMV-seropositive. Each CDR3 is given with its conserved first and last residue. The D gene is left open where the match is weak. Only some rows state a clone size, as once, few, many or a class for expanded clones.

abundance,d_gene,j_gene,v_gene,CDR3nt,CDR3aa
few,-,TRBJ1-2,TRBV7-2,TGTGCCAGCAGCTTAGCGAGGGAGGACGGCTACACCTTC,CASSLAREDGYTF
-,-,TRBJ2-1,TRBV7-3,TGTGCCAGCAGCTTAACGTTAAATGAGCAGTTCTTC,CASSLTLNEQFF
few,TRBD1,TRBJ1-2,TRBV5-6,TGTGCCAGCAGCTTGTGGGACAGGGAAGCTAACTATGGCTACACCTTC,CASSLWDREANYGYTF
-,-,TRBJ2-5,TRBV4-1,TGCGCCAGCAGCCAAGAAGTCGGGGACACGAGGGAGCAGTACTTC,CASSQEVGDTREQYF
-,TRBD1,TRBJ2-2,TRBV5-8,TGTGCCAGCAGCTGGGGACAGGGGAACACCGGGGAGCTGTTTTTT,CASSWGQGNTGELFF
-,TRBD1,TRBJ1-1,TRBV18,TGTGCCAGCTCACCTACGACAGGGGTATACACTGAAGCTTTCTTT,CASSPTTGVYTEAFF
once,-,TRBJ2-7,TRBV30,TGTGCCTGGAAGTATACAGCGGCGAGCTCCTACGAGCAGTACTTC,CAWKYTAASSYEQYF
-,-,TRBJ2-1,TRBV11-3,TGTGCCAGCAGCCCCGAGGGGGAATACAATGAGCAGTTCTTC,CASSPEGEYNEQFF
once,TRBD2,TRBJ2-7,TRBV28,TGTGCCAGCAGTTTTCTGGGTAGCGGGAGGGCCGGAGAGCAGTACTTC,CASSFLGSGRAGEQYF
-,TRBD2,TRBJ2-7,TRBV7-9,TGTTCCAGCAGCTTAGGGGCGGGAGGCTTCAGCTACGAGCAGTACTTC,CSSSLGAGGFSYEQYF
few,TRBD1,TRBJ2-2,TRBV7-9,TGTGCCAGCAGCTTAGCGGGACAGAAAAACACCGGGGAGCTGTTTTTT,CASSLAGQKNTGELFF
-,TRBD2,TRBJ2-3,TRBV6-5,TGTGCCAGCAGTTACTCGGGGACTAGCGAGGCAGATACGCAGTATTTT,CASSYSGTSEADTQYF
once,-,TRBJ2-1,TRBV14,TGTGCCAGCAGCCAAGATCGGGGGAACAATCCGTTCTTC,CASSQDRGNNPFF
-,-,TRBJ1-5,TRBV28,TGTGCCAGCAGTTTAGGACATATCAATCAGCCCCAGCATTTT,CASSLGHINQPQHF
-,-,TRBJ2-3,TRBV18,TGTGCCAGCTCACCCGGCAGGGGTGAAGATACGCAGTATTTT,CASSPGRGEDTQYF
-,-,TRBJ1-2,TRBV5-4,TGTGCCAGCAGCCGAAGGACAGCGTCCTATGGCTACACCTTC,CASSRRTASYGYTF
-,TRBD1,TRBJ2-5,TRBV7-9,TGTGCCAGCAGCTTATCGGACAGGGGAGAGACCCAGTACTTC,CASSLSDRGETQYF
-,-,TRBJ1-4,TRBV18,TGTGCCAGCTCACCACTCCTTTGGGGGGAACTGTTTTTT,CASSPLLWGELFF
-,TRBD1,TRBJ1-2,TRBV28,TGTGCCAGCAGTTTTAGGGGACAGGGGGATGGCTACACCTTC,CASSFRGQGDGYTF
-,TRBD1,TRBJ1-1,TRBV5-1,TGCGCCAGCAGCTTGTTGGACAGGGGGTTGAGCCTTATCGGCACTGAAGCTTTCTTT,CASSLLDRGLSLIGTEAFF
once,TRBD1,TRBJ2-7,TRBV6-6,TGTGCCAGCAGCTCAGTCCCGGGACAGGGGACGGTCGAGCAGTACTTC,CASSSVPGQGTVEQYF
-,-,TRBJ2-3,TRBV10-3,TGTGCCATCAGTGGCTCAGGGCGCACAGATACGCAGTATTTT,CAISGSGRTDTQYF
-,TRBD1,TRBJ2-1,TRBV28,TGTGCCAGCAGTTCCCCGGGACAGGGGCGGTACAATGAGCAGTTCTTC,CASSSPGQGRYNEQFF
-,TRBD2,TRBJ2-7,TRBV29-1,TGCAGCGTTGCCGGACTAGCGGGGTACTCCTACGAGCAGTACTTC,CSVAGLAGYSYEQYF
-,-,TRBJ2-1,TRBV10-2,TGCGCCAGCAGCGATAGGGAGCCTTACAATGAGCAGTTCTTC,CASSDREPYNEQFF
-,TRBD1,TRBJ2-7,TRBV5-8,TGTGCCAGCAGCAACGGACAGGGAGGAGGCTACGAGCAGTACTTC,CASSNGQGGGYEQYF
-,TRBD1,TRBJ1-1,TRBV7-9,TGTGCCAGCATCGTAGGGACAGCGAACACTGAAGCTTTCTTT,CASIVGTANTEAFF
-,TRBD1,TRBJ2-5,TRBV5-6,TGTGCCAGCAGCCCCCTCGGGACAGGGTTAGAGACCCAGTACTTC,CASSPLGTGLETQYF
-,TRBD1,TRBJ2-1,TRBV6-1,TGTGCCAGCAGTGGAACCGGGACAGGGGGCGCCGGTAATAATGAGCAGTTCTTC,CASSGTGTGGAGNNEQFF
few,TRBD1,TRBJ1-5,TRBV5-6,TGTGCCAGCAGCTTGTTTCTGGCAGGGGGCCAAAATAGCAATCAGCCCCAGCATTTT,CASSLFLAGGQNSNQPQHF
-,-,TRBJ1-1,TRBV6-1,TGTGCCAGCGTCTTTTCTGAAGCTTTCTTT,CASVFSEAFF
-,-,TRBJ1-1,TRBV29-1,TGCAGCGCCAAGGGACTGGGGAACACTGAAGCTTTCTTT,CSAKGLGNTEAFF
-,-,TRBJ1-3,TRBV19,TGTGCCAGTTTCCAGGGGCCTGGAAACACCATATATTTT,CASFQGPGNTIYF
-,-,TRBJ2-1,TRBV20-1,TGCAGTGCAAGACAGGACAATGAGCAGTTCTTC,CSARQDNEQFF
-,TRBD2,TRBJ2-7,TRBV11-2,TGTGCCAGCAGCCCTTTAGCGGGAGGGACCTACGAGCAGTACTTC,CASSPLAGGTYEQYF
-,-,TRBJ1-2,TRBV19,TGTGCCAGTACAGGAAGGTGGGGCTACACCTTC,CASTGRWGYTF
-,-,TRBJ1-4,TRBV15,TGTGCCACCAGAGTACGGGGTGAAAAACTGTTTTTT,CATRVRGEKLFF
-,TRBD2,TRBJ2-3,TRBV11-3,TGTGCCAGCAGTCAGGGAGGGTCCACAGATACGCAGTATTTT,CASSQGGSTDTQYF
-,TRBD2,TRBJ2-7,TRBV10-1,TGCGCCAGCAGCGGAGGACTAGCGGGTCACGAGCAGTACTTC,CASSGGLAGHEQYF
-,-,TRBJ2-7,TRBV7-6,TGTGCCAGCAGCTGGGACACCTCCAGCGAGCAGTACTTC,CASSWDTSSEQYF
-,-,TRBJ2-1,TRBV27,TGTGCCAGCAGATCCGTCGGGGAGTCTAGGAATGAGCAGTTCTTC,CASRSVGESRNEQFF
-,TRBD1,TRBJ1-5,TRBV15,TGTGCCACACAAACGGGACAGGCTAATCAGCCCCAGCATTTT,CATQTGQANQPQHF
-,TRBD1,TRBJ2-7,TRBV6-1,TGTGCCAGCAGTGGGGGACAGGGGATCTACGAGCAGTACTTC,CASSGGQGIYEQYF
-,TRBD2,TRBJ2-7,TRBV6-5,TGTGCCAGCACTCAACTGGGACTAGCGGGGGAGCAGTACTTC,CASTQLGLAGEQYF
-,-,TRBJ1-1,TRBV27,TGTGCCAGCAGTTTAAACAGGGCGGGCACTGAAGCTTTCTTT,CASSLNRAGTEAFF
-,TRBD1,TRBJ1-2,TRBV29-1,TGCAGCGCCCGGACAGGCGCGAACTATGGCTACACCTTC,CSARTGANYGYTF
-,TRBD1,TRBJ2-7,TRBV16,TGTGCCAGCAGCACGCACAGGGGGACAGGCGAGCAGTACTTC,CASSTHRGTGEQYF